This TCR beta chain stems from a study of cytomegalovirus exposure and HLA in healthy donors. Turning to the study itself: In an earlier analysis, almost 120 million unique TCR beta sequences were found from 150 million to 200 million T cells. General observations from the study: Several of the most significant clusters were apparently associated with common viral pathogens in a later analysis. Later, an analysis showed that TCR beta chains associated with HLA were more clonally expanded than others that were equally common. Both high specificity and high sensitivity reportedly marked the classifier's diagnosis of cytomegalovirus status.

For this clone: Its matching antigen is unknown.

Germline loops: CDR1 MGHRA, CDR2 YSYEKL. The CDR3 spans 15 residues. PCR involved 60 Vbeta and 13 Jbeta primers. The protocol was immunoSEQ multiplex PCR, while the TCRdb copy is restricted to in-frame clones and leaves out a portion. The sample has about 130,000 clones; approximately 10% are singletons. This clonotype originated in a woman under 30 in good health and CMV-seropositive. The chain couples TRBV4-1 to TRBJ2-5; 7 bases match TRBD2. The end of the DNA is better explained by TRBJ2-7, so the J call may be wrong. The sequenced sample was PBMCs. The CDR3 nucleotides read TGCGCCAGCACCCTAACCGGGACTAATTCAGACGAGCAGTACTTC. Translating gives CASTLTGTNSDEQYF.